This T cell receptor beta chain originates from a study of blood T cell repertoires in COVID-19. Study overall: The analysed material was cDNA or gDNA that came from T cells, B-cell-depleted T cells, or PBMCs.

How the authors handled the data: Estimates of nucleated cell counts were drawn from the amplification of reference gene primers. TCRdb's table, derived via immunoSEQ multiplex PCR, lists solely in-frame clones and lacks some. The DNA gave D and trimming, while V, J and clone size come from that table. Among 110,000 to 150,000 clones listed, roughly 86% were seen once. The CDR3 totals 15 residues. V was trimmed by 4 bases and J by 7 bases, leaving 17 bases between them. CDR1 and CDR2 from the germline V gene are SNHLY and FYNNEI. The receptor's source is a man between 70 and 80 years old with acute or convalescent COVID-19. Sequencing was carried out using peripheral blood. The rearrangement uses TRBV2 and TRBJ1-5; D not certain. The CDR3 coding sequence is TGTGCCAGCAGTGCCCCGGAGGCCTCATTGCAGCCCCAGCATTTT. Protein: CASSAPEASLQPQHF.